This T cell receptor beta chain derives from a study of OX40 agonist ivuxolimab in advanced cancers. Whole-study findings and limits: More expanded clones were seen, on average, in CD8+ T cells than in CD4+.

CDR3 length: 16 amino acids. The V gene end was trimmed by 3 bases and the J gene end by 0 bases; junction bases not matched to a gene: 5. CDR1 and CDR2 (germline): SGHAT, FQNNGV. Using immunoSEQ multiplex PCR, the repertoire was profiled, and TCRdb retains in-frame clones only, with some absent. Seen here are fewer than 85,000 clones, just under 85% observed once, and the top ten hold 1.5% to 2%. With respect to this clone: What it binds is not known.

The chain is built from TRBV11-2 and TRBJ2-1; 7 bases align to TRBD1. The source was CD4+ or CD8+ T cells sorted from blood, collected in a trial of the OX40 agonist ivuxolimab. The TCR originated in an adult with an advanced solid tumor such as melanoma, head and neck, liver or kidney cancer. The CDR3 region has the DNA TGTGCCAGCAGCTTCAACAGGGGTAGCTCCTACAATGAGCAGTTCTTC. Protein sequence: CASSFNRGSSYNEQFF.